Listed here are 5 T cell receptor beta chains from one sample, sequenced in a study of metastatic and nonmetastatic thyroid tumors. TCRdb re-clonotyped the PCR reads through MiXCR. The repertoire consists of under 95,000 clones, with around 9.2% occurring once and the leading ten covering 8% to 10%. No treatment had been given to any patient before thyroid surgery. The material sequenced was blood. These TCRs come from a female donor with papillary thyroid cancer or a benign thyroid nodule (not recorded which). Some clones in this sample may be carry-over from other donors' samples.

This clone was observed a few times. A much larger clone is a single base away; this may be a read error. J is TRBJ1-1 and V is TRBV12-3 or TRBV12-4; no definite D call. Trimming took off 6 bases at V and 1 base at J, with 18 bases between the two ends. This CDR3 contains 16 residues. DNA for the CDR3: TGTGCCAGCAGCACCTCGTTCTGGGGTGGGAACACTGAAGCTTTCTTT. Its translation is CASSTSFWGGNTEAFF.

Ten or more counts support this clone. This chain uses TRBV20-1 with TRBJ2-7; 7 bases match TRBD1. The germline V gene has CDR1 DFQATT and CDR2 SNEGSKA (reference sequence). The ends lost 6 bases at V and 5 bases at J; junction bases unmatched: 13. This CDR3 is 14 amino acids long. DNA for the CDR3: TGCAGTGCCAATGGACAGGAGGCGATTGACGAGCAGTACTTC. Its translation: CSANGQEAIDEQYF.

This clone was counted at least ten times. This chain joins TRBV4-1 and TRBJ1-1; D perhaps matches TRBD1 (5 bases). Per the germline V gene, CDR1 is MGHRA and CDR2 is YSYEKL. V lost 4 bases, J lost 6 bases, and 15 bases lay in between. This CDR3 is built from 14 residues. For the CDR3, the DNA is TGCGCCAGCAGCCCAATAACGGGGGTCGCTGAAGCTTTCTTT. It encodes CASSPITGVAEAFF.

There are many counts of this clone. J is TRBJ2-2 and V is TRBV11-3; TRBD1 agrees at 7 bases. The CDR3 loop spans 14 amino acids. V trimming: 4 bases; J trimming: 8 bases; junction bases outside the gene matches: 7. Germline loops: CDR1 SGHNT, CDR2 YENEEA. In nucleotides, the CDR3 is TGTGCCAGCAGCTCCTACAGGGGCCTGGGGGAGCTGTTTTTT. It specifies CASSSYRGLGELFF.

At least ten counts were recorded for this clone. This chain uses TRBV11-2 with TRBJ1-5, with D uncertain. The germline CDR1 and CDR2 sequences are SGHAT and FQNNGV. The CDR3 length is 15 residues. Trimming pared 3 bases from V and 0 bases from J, leaving 9 bases between. The chain's CDR3 is CASSLTPNSNQPQHF. In DNA, the CDR3 is TGTGCCAGCAGCTTGACGCCGAATAGCAATCAGCCCCAGCATTTT. The entire variable domain, with the rest obtained from reference TRBV11-2 and TRBJ1-5, is as follows: EAGVAQSPRYKIIEKRQSVAFWCNPISGHATLYWYQQILGQGPKLLIQFQNNGVVDDSQLPKDRFSAERLKGVDSTLKIQPAKLEDSAVYLCASSLTPNSNQPQHFGDGTRLSIL.